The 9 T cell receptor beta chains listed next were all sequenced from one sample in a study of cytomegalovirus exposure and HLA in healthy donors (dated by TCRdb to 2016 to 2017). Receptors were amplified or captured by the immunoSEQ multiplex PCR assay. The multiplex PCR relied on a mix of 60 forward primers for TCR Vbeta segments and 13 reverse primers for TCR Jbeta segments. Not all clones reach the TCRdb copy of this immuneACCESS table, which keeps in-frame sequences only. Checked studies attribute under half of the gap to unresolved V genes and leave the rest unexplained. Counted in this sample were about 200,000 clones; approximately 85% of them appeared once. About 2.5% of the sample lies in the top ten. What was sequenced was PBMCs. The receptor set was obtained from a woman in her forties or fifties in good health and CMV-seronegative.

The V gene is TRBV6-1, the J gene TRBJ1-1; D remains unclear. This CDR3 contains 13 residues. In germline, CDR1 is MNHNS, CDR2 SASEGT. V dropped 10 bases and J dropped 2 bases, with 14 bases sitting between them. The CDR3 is CATTRNYNTEAFF. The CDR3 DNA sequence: TGTGCCACCACCAGAAACTATAACACTGAAGCTTTCTTT.

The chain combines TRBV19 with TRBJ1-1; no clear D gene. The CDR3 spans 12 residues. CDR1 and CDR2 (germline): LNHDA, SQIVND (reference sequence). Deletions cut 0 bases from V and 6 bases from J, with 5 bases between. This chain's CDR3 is CASSIETAEAFF. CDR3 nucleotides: TGTGCCAGTAGTATAGAAACGGCTGAAGCTTTCTTT. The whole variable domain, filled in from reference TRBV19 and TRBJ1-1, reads DGGITQSPKYLFRKEGQNVTLSCEQNLNHDAMYWYRQDPGQGLRLIYYSQIVNDFQKGDIAEGYSVSREKKESFPLTVTSAQKNPTAFYLCASSIETAEAFFGQGTRLTVV.

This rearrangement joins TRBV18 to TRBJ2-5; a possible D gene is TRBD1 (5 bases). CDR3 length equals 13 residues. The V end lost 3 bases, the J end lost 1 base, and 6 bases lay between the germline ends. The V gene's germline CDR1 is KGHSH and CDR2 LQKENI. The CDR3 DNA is TGTGCCAGCTCACCCCAGGGCCAAGAGACCCAGTACTTC. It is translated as CASSPQGQETQYF.

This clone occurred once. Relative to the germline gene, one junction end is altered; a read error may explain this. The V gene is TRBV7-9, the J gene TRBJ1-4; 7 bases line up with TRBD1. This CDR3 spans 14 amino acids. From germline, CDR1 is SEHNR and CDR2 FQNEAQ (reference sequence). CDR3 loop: CVSSFSTGDAGLFF. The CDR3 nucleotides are TGTGTCAGCAGCTTTAGCACAGGGGACGCGGGGCTGTTTTTT.

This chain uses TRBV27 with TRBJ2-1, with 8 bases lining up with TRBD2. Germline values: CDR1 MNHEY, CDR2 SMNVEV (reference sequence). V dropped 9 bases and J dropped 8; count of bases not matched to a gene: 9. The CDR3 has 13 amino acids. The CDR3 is CARLRREAYEQFF. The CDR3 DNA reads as TGTGCCAGGCTTCGGCGGGAGGCATATGAGCAGTTCTTC.

DNA of the CDR3: TGTGCCAGCAGTTTTCGACAGGCCGGCAGCTACGAGCAGTACTTC. Amino acid sequence: CASSFRQAGSYEQYF. This sequence joins TRBV2 and TRBJ2-7; tentatively, D is TRBD1 (6 bases). Trimming left V 5 bases short and J 3 bases short, with 17 bases between. The length of the CDR3 is 15 residues. CDR1 is SNHLY and CDR2 is FYNNEI in the germline V gene.

The CDR3 protein is CAWSAVARTAPNQPQHF. The CDR3 DNA is TGTGCCTGGAGTGCAGTAGCCCGGACAGCACCTAATCAGCCCCAGCATTTT. J is TRBJ1-5 and V is TRBV30; possible D gene TRBD1, 6 bases. This CDR3 region has 17 residues. Trimming stripped 1 base from V and 4 bases from J, with 20 bases between. The germline V gene encodes CDR1 GTSNPN and CDR2 SVGIG (reference sequence).

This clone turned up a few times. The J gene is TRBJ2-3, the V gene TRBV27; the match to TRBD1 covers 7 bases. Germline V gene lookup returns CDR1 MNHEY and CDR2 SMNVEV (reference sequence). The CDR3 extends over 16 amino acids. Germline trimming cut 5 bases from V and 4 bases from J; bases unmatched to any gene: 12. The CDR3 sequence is CASSPQQGNGADTQYF. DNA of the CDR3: TGTGCCAGCAGTCCCCAACAGGGGAACGGCGCAGATACGCAGTATTTT.

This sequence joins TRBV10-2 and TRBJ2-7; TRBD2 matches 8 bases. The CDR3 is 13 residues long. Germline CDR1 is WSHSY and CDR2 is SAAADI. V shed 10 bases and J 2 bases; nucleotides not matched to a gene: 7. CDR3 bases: TGCGCCACAACAGGGACTAGAGCCTACGAGCAGTACTTC. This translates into CATTGTRAYEQYF.